This TCR beta chain was captured in a study of CD8+ T cells in alopecia areata. Overall study: Treated patients swallowed 5 to 10 mg of oral tofacitinib twice daily.

Treatment given: oral pan-JAK inhibitor, 5-10 mg twice daily. In each case, RNA was isolated and then reverse transcribed into cDNA as the sequencing template. Method: immunoSEQ multiplex PCR; TCRdb's copy keeps in-frame clones and lacks some. The data show about 250,000 clones, 45% to 70% seen once. This sequence was found in a human donor with alopecia areata. The source was CD4+ T cells sorted from blood, collected at week 52, from a patient treated with tofacitinib.

The CDR3 sequence is CAWSRGLYEQYF. DNA for the CDR3: TGTGCCTGGAGTAGGGGGCTCTACGAGCAGTACTTC. The rearrangement links TRBV30 to TRBJ2-7, with 7 positions matching TRBD1. The germline V gene encodes CDR1 GTSNPN and CDR2 SVGIG (reference sequence). Trimming cost V 2 bases and J 3 bases; bases outside gene matches: 1. The CDR3 runs 12 residues.